This T cell receptor (beta chain) appears in the sequencing data of a study of T cell responses to AZD1222 COVID-19 vaccine. Findings of the study overall: Donors in the cohort were predominantly white British and more often female, and clonal diversity was possibly underestimated. Repertoires were obtained solely post-peak T cell response. CD4 TCRs associated with vaccination spanned spike, dominating at 160-218 and 743-854.

Pooled in the analysis were second doses at about 4 or about 12 weeks. Clones were read by immunoSEQ multiplex PCR, and TCRdb kept only the in-frame ones, dropping some. The data hold some 120,000 clones, with approximately 92% observed a single time. This CDR3 has 17 amino acids. Germline V gene data show CDR1 as SGHNT and CDR2 as YYREEE (reference sequence). V dropped 4 bases and J dropped 3; count of bases not matched to a gene: 10. On this clone: Its antigen remains unidentified.

This chain joins TRBV5-4 and TRBJ1-2; 12 positions match TRBD1. This clonotype originated in an adult who received the AZD1222 COVID-19 vaccine. Sequencing was performed on peripheral blood, taken 28 days after the second AZD1222 dose. The CDR3 nucleotides are TGTGCCAGCAGCGCACCGGCGGGACAGGGGGCGGACTATGGCTACACCTTC. It codes for CASSAPAGQGADYGYTF.